In this sample, the clone carrying this TCR beta chain turned up many times. The antigen remains undetermined. Template material for amplifying TCR beta CDR3 regions consisted of RNA transcripts. An initial round of RT-PCR targeting the TCR CDR3 relied on the HTBI primer set. MiXCR was run by TCRdb on the multiplex PCR reads, yielding one entry per CDR3 protein. The table shows over 700,000 distinct CDR3 sequences, with about 35% occurring only once. The CDR3 spans 14 residues. Trimming shortened V by 7 bases and J by 0 bases, and 12 bases separated the two germline ends. Germline assignment: CDR1 ENHRY and CDR2 SYGVKD. Patients were excluded for uncontrolled infection, other autoimmune disease, pregnancy or lactation. These data are taken from a study of T cells in Graves' hyperthyroidism and ophthalmopathy. Study results and limitations: In the analysis, a 13 V-J model separated ophthalmopathy from stable hyperthyroidism.

The V call is TRBV10-3, the J call TRBJ1-1; D gene unclear. The sample taken for sequencing was blood. The sequence came from a woman in her forties with Graves' hyperthyroidism. Here the CDR3 DNA reads TGTGCCATCACTGTAGACACAGTGAACACTGAAGCTTTCTTT. This sequence encodes CAITVDTVNTEAFF.